Listed here are 27 T cell receptor beta chains from one sample, sequenced in a study of early T cells in non-severe SARS-CoV-2 infection. One entry per CDR3 protein results from TCRdb running MiXCR on the 5' RACE reads. Of roughly 48,000 distinct CDR3 sequences listed, about 4% are singletons. Sequenced: whole blood. The receptor set was obtained from an adult who was a healthcare worker with PCR-confirmed SARS-CoV-2 infection or an uninfected control (not recorded which).

This clonotype was seen many times. This chain uses TRBV7-2 with TRBJ2-5; a weak D match, TRBD2 (6 bases). The CDR3 runs to 15 residues. Trimming left V 0 bases short and J 4 bases short, with 12 bases between. The V gene's germline CDR1 is SGHTA and CDR2 FQGNSA. CDR3 in amino acids: CASSLASGVRETQYF. The CDR3 DNA reads as TGTGCCAGCAGCTTAGCGTCGGGGGTAAGAGAGACCCAGTACTTC.

As concerns this clonotype: A read error may be the cause here, since a much bigger clone is one base away. The CDR3 spells CTSREGRGMNTEAFF. CDR3 nucleotides: TGTACCAGCAGAGAAGGTAGGGGGATGAACACTGAAGCTTTCTTT. The chain joins TRBV25-1 to TRBJ1-1; a possible D gene is TRBD1 (6 bases). The germline V gene has CDR1 MGHDK and CDR2 SYGVNS. This CDR3 is built from 15 residues.

The rearrangement joins TRBV30 to TRBJ2-5, with D unclear. The length of the CDR3 is 12 residues. The germline V gene has CDR1 GTSNPN and CDR2 SVGIG (reference sequence). The germline V and J ends were trimmed by 4 bases and 2 bases, with 8 bases remaining between them. CDR3 loop: CAWNGLQETQYF. In nucleotides, the CDR3 is TGTGCCTGGAACGGCTTACAAGAGACCCAGTACTTC.

This clonotype was seen at least ten times. V and J are TRBV20-1 and TRBJ1-2; possibly TRBD1 for D (6 bases). The CDR3 runs to 11 residues. Germline-derived CDR1 and CDR2 are DFQATT and SNEGSKA (reference sequence). Trimming pared 6 bases from V and 5 bases from J, leaving 10 bases between. The CDR3 loop reads CSARGDYGYTF. CDR3 DNA: TGCAGTGCCAGGGGTGATTATGGCTACACCTTC.

This clonotype appeared many times. V usage is TRBV20-1 and J usage is TRBJ2-3; D is tentatively TRBD1 or TRBD2 (5 bases each). The CDR3 has 12 residues. Trimming shortened V by 3 bases and J by 6 bases, and 10 bases separated the two germline ends. Germline V gene sequence: CDR1 DFQATT, CDR2 SNEGSKA (reference sequence). The chain's CDR3 is CSASGTRDTQYF. Written as DNA, the CDR3 is TGCAGTGCTAGTGGGACCCGGGATACGCAGTATTTT.

This clonotype was seen at least ten times. V is TRBV24-1 and J is TRBJ1-5; no reliable D call. The CDR3 sequence is 14 residues long. Trimming stripped 9 bases from V and 7 bases from J, with 18 bases between. Germline V gene lookup returns CDR1 KGHDR and CDR2 SFDVKD. CDR3 DNA: TGTGCCACCCAGGCGGCTCGGGGAGGACAGCCCCAGCATTTT. It translates to CATQAARGGQPQHF.

This clonotype was seen ten or more times. The rearrangement uses TRBV7-2 and TRBJ1-5, with D maybe TRBD1 (6 bases). CDR1 is SGHTA and CDR2 is FQGNSA in the germline V gene. The CDR3 consists of 15 residues. The ends were cut back, 1 base at V and 5 bases at J, with 12 bases in the middle. In nucleotides, the CDR3 is TGTGCCAGCAGCTTAGACGCAGGGGAATATCAGCCCCAGCATTTT. This translates into CASSLDAGEYQPQHF.

This clonotype was counted at least ten times. The chain couples TRBV12-3 or TRBV12-4 to TRBJ1-3, with 7 bases that match TRBD1. Trimming took 2 bases from V and 3 from J; bases not matched to a gene: 1. The CDR3 runs to 14 residues. Here the CDR3 reads CASSLSGGGNTIYF. The CDR3 nucleotides read TGTGCCAGCAGTTTATCAGGGGGTGGAAACACCATATATTTT.

This clonotype was detected many times. The chain is built from TRBV4-1 and TRBJ1-6, with TRBD1 as a possible D gene (5 bases). The CDR3 spans 13 residues. Germline CDR1 reads MGHRA; CDR2 reads YSYEKL. The V end lost 5 bases, the J end lost 9 bases, and 11 bases lay between the germline ends. The CDR3 loop reads CASSAGWGSPLHF. In DNA, the CDR3 is TGCGCCAGCAGCGCAGGGTGGGGTTCACCCCTCCACTTT.

This clonotype was picked up many times. J is TRBJ2-5 and V is TRBV5-1; D is undetermined. Between the trimmed V and J ends, which lost 1 base and 0 bases, there was a span of 10 bases. The CDR3 is 15 amino acids. Germline CDR1 reads SGHRS; CDR2 reads YFSETQ. The CDR3 sequence: CASSLSGTNQETQYF. In nucleotides, the CDR3 is TGCGCCAGCAGCTTGTCGGGCACCAACCAAGAGACCCAGTACTTC.

This clonotype was recorded at least ten times. The rearrangement joins TRBV6-1 to TRBJ1-6; TRBD1 aligns across 8 bases. This CDR3 contains 15 residues. Unmatched junction bases numbered 8, after V lost 6 bases and J lost 7 bases. Germline CDR1 reads MNHNS; CDR2 reads SASEGT. The CDR3 DNA sequence: TGTGCCAGCAGGGTCAGCCAGGGGGCGAATTCACCCCTCCACTTT. Translation gives CASRVSQGANSPLHF.

The table lists this clonotype with many counts. This chain links TRBV19 with TRBJ2-2; the D gene is possibly TRBD1 (6 bases). The V end lost 3 bases, the J end lost 5 bases, and 13 bases lay between the germline ends. The CDR3 sequence is 15 residues long. The germline CDR1 and CDR2 sequences are LNHDA and SQIVND (reference sequence). CDR3 sequence (DNA): TGTGCCAGTAGTATCGATCAGGGGCGGACCGGGGAGCTGTTTTTT. Its protein product is CASSIDQGRTGELFF. Full variable domain (remainder filled in from reference TRBV19 and TRBJ2-2): DGGITQSPKYLFRKEGQNVTLSCEQNLNHDAMYWYRQDPGQGLRLIYYSQIVNDFQKGDIAEGYSVSREKKESFPLTVTSAQKNPTAFYLCASSIDQGRTGELFFGEGSRLTVL.

In its sample, this clonotype was seen many times. V gene TRBV6-5 combines with J gene TRBJ1-1; D is uncertain. The V and J ends lost 0 bases and 0 bases respectively, with 11 bases between them. Germline CDR1 is MNHEY and CDR2 is SVGAGI. This CDR3 has 16 amino acids. CDR3 bases: TGTGCCAGCAGTTACTCGCTGGGAGGGTTGAACACTGAAGCTTTCTTT. This sequence encodes CASSYSLGGLNTEAFF.

This clonotype was detected many times. The chain uses TRBV20-1 and TRBJ2-7; D may be TRBD1 or TRBD2 (8 bases each). Germline V gene data show CDR1 as DFQATT and CDR2 as SNEGSKA (reference sequence). There are 18 residues in the CDR3. V lost 3 bases, J lost 3 bases, and 27 bases lay in between. CDR3 residues: CSASGQGAVTSVDYEQYF. The CDR3 bases are TGCAGTGCTAGTGGTCAGGGGGCAGTGACTAGCGTTGACTACGAGCAGTACTTC.

This sequence joins TRBV4-3 and TRBJ1-5; D is perhaps TRBD1 (5 bases). This CDR3 is 15 amino acids long. Trimming took 1 base from V and 5 from J, leaving 12 bases between them. Germline CDR1 is LGHNA and CDR2 is YSLEER. This CDR3 reads CASSQGQGRYQPQHF. CDR3 coding DNA: TGCGCCAGCAGCCAAGGGCAGGGACGATATCAGCCCCAGCATTTT.

This clonotype was seen repeatedly, ten times or more. The genes are TRBV3-1 and TRBJ2-7; no clear D. The length of the CDR3 is 11 residues. V was shortened by 4 bases and J by 3 bases, with 4 bases between the two germline ends. Germline V CDR1 and CDR2: LGHDT, YNNKEL (reference sequence). The CDR3 region is CASSRYYEQYF. DNA of the CDR3: TGTGCCAGCAGCCGATACTACGAGCAGTACTTC.

J is TRBJ2-1 and V is TRBV6-2 or TRBV6-3; D might be TRBD2 (6 bases). Trimming stripped 1 base from V and 9 bases from J, with 10 bases between. The CDR3 is 13 amino acids. Germline CDR1 reads MNHEY; CDR2 reads SVGEGT. The CDR3 region has the DNA TGTGCCAGCAGTTACTTTCGGAGGGGTGAGCAGTTCTTC. Its protein product is CASSYFRRGEQFF.

The table lists this clonotype with many counts. This rearrangement joins TRBV20-1 to TRBJ2-5, with TRBD2 identical over 13 bases. The germline V gene has CDR1 DFQATT and CDR2 SNEGSKA (reference sequence). After removal of 0 bases from V and 9 bases from J, the junction contained 4 bases not matched to a gene. This CDR3 contains 14 residues. CDR3 sequence: CSARESGTSGAQYF. For the CDR3, the DNA is TGCAGTGCTAGAGAATCCGGGACTAGCGGGGCCCAGTACTTC.

This clonotype was seen only a few times. This sequence joins TRBV5-1 and TRBJ1-1, with a tentative D call TRBD1 (5 bases). This CDR3 is 14 amino acids long. Germline V CDR1 and CDR2: SGHRS, YFSETQ. The germline V and J ends were trimmed by 3 bases and 1 base, with 10 bases remaining between them. This CDR3 is CASSSRTGNTEAFF. CDR3 DNA sequence: TGCGCCAGCAGCTCCCGAACAGGGAACACTGAAGCTTTCTTT.

This clonotype was observed at least ten times. This chain links TRBV12-3 or TRBV12-4 with TRBJ1-4; no clear D. CDR3 size: 13 residues. The germline V and J ends were trimmed by 2 bases and 7 bases, with 8 bases remaining between them. The CDR3, as DNA: TGTGCCAGCAGTTTAATACGGGGTGAAAAACTGTTTTTT. Amino acids: CASSLIRGEKLFF.

The chain uses TRBV4-2 and TRBJ1-5; D may be TRBD1 (5 bases). Germline CDR1 is LGHNA and CDR2 is YNFKEQ. Between the trimmed V and J ends, which lost 0 bases and 9 bases, there was a span of 9 bases. The CDR3 length is 13 residues. Here the CDR3 DNA reads TGTGCCAGCAGCCAAGATAATGACAGGCCCCAGCATTTT. This codes for CASSQDNDRPQHF.

This clonotype was detected many times. The chain couples TRBV29-1 to TRBJ2-1; 7 positions match TRBD1. V lost 5 bases and J lost 4; bases outside the gene matches: 8. The CDR3 is 14 amino acids. Germline assignment: CDR1 SQVTM and CDR2 ANQGSEA. The CDR3 sequence is CSVCTGVGYNEQFF. The CDR3 DNA is TGCAGCGTTTGTACAGGGGTAGGGTACAATGAGCAGTTCTTC.

V usage is TRBV3-1 and J usage is TRBJ1-1; the D is unclear. Germline V gene lookup returns CDR1 LGHDT and CDR2 YNNKEL (reference sequence). The germline V and J ends were trimmed by 0 bases and 2 bases, with 4 bases remaining between them. The CDR3 totals 13 residues. The CDR3 bases are TGTGCCAGCAGCCAAGACAGTAACACTGAAGCTTTCTTT. It codes for CASSQDSNTEAFF.

This clonotype was observed many times. The chain uses TRBV27 and TRBJ2-1; TRBD1 is a possible D gene (5 bases). The V end was cut by 3 bases, the J end by 2 bases, with 8 bases between. Looked up from germline, CDR1 is MNHEY and CDR2 is SMNVEV (reference sequence). This CDR3 spans 14 amino acids. The CDR3 protein is CASSFQGTYNEQFF. The CDR3 DNA follows: TGTGCCAGCAGTTTCCAGGGTACCTACAATGAGCAGTTCTTC.

This clonotype showed up many times. This chain connects TRBV18 to TRBJ1-1; 9 bases agree with TRBD1. The CDR3 runs 15 residues. Per germline, CDR1 KGHSH and CDR2 LQKENI. V gave up 1 base and J gave up 4 bases; unmatched junction bases: 4. The CDR3 DNA reads TGTGCCAGCTCACCACAGCGGGACAGGGTCACTGAAGCTTTCTTT. Translation: CASSPQRDRVTEAFF. Full variable domain (rest looked up from reference TRBV18 and TRBJ1-1): NAGVMQNPRHLVRRRGQEARLRCSPMKGHSHVYWYRQLPEEGLKFMVYLQKENIIDESGMPKERFSAEFPKEGPSILRIQQVVRGDSAAYFCASSPQRDRVTEAFFGQGTRLTVV.

A note on this clonotype: A read error may be the cause here, since a much bigger clone is one base away. No conserved phenylalanine or tryptophan is present at the end of the CDR3, so a read error is the likely explanation. J is TRBJ2-2 and V is TRBV11-2; weak D call: TRBD2 (6 bases). The CDR3 spans 13 residues. The V end lost 4 bases, the J end lost 7 bases, and 10 bases lay between the germline ends. Germline lookup yields CDR1 SGHAT and CDR2 FQNNGV. The CDR3: CASSSWEDGELFS. The CDR3 nucleotides read TGTGCCAGCAGCTCCTGGGAGGACGGGGAGCTGTTTTCT.

In this sample, this clonotype turned up many times. This chain links TRBV7-6 with TRBJ1-2, with 7 bases identical to TRBD1. The CDR3 contains 16 residues. In germline, CDR1 is SGHVS, CDR2 FNYEAQ. After removal of 2 bases from V and 7 bases from J, the junction contained 13 bases not matched to a gene. CDR3 sequence (DNA): TGTGCCAGCAGCTTAATCGCCTGGGGACAGTCGGGTGGCTACACCTTC. Translated, it gives CASSLIAWGQSGGYTF.